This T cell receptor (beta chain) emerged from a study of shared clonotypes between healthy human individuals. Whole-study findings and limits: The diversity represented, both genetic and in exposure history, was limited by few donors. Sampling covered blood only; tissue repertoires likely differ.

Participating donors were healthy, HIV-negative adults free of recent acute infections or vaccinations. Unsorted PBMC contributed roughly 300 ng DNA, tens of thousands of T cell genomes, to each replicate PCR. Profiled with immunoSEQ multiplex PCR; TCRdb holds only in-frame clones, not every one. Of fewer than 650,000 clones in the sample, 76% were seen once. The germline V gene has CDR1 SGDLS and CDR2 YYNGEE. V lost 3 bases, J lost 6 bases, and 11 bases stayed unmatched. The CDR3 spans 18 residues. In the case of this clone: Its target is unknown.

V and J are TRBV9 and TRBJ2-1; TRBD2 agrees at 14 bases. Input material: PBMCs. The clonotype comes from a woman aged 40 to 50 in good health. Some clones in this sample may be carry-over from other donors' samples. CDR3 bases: TGTGCCAGCAGCGAATACTGGGGACTAGCGGGAGACTCCAATGAGCAGTTCTTC. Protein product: CASSEYWGLAGDSNEQFF.